Listed here is a single T cell receptor (beta chain). These data originate in a study of blood T cell repertoires in COVID-19. The germline V gene has CDR1 MDHEN and CDR2 SYDVKM. The CDR3 is 13 amino acids. V shed 5 bases, J shed 9 bases, and the junction held 7 bases outside the gene matches. Original processing methods: Amplification with reference gene primers provided the estimates of nucleated cell counts. TCRdb's copy holds only in-frame clones and misses some; the assay was immunoSEQ multiplex PCR. V, J and clone size reflect that table, while D and trimming were determined from the DNA. This table holds 60,000 to 65,000 clones, over 60% found once.

The clonotype was recovered from a woman in her seventies with COVID-19, enrolled during active disease. Input material: peripheral blood. The rearrangement uses TRBV28 and TRBJ1-5; 7 bases are a match to TRBD1. DNA for the CDR3: TGTGCCAGCAGTCCAGACAGGGCTGGGCCCCAGCATTTT. It yields the protein CASSPDRAGPQHF.